The 20 T cell receptor beta chains listed next were all sequenced from one sample in a study of T cell changes during pregnancy in multiple sclerosis. Clones were sequenced by immunoSEQ multiplex PCR, and TCRdb holds only the in-frame ones, with some missing. This table holds some 77,000 clones, more than 90% found once. The sample here was CD4+ T cells from peripheral blood mononuclear cells, taken before pregnancy. All receptors come from a female donor with multiple sclerosis, enrolled in a pregnancy study.

The V gene is TRBV6-5, the J gene TRBJ2-7; possible D gene TRBD1, 6 bases. Germline loops: CDR1 MNHEY, CDR2 SVGAGI. The CDR3 covers 12 residues. The V and J ends lost 6 bases and 2 bases respectively, with 8 bases between them. Written as DNA, the CDR3 is TGTGCCAGCAGCCGGACAGCCTACGAGCAGTACTTC. Translating gives CASSRTAYEQYF.

V gene TRBV6-1 combines with J gene TRBJ1-1, with D possibly TRBD1 on 6 matching bases. This CDR3 is 14 amino acids long. Germline V gives CDR1 MNHNS, CDR2 SASEGT. Trimming took off 4 bases at V and 4 bases at J, with 13 bases between the two ends. CDR3 nucleotide sequence: TGTGCCAGCAGTGTACAGGGTTTGGGCACTGAAGCTTTCTTT. It is translated as CASSVQGLGTEAFF.

This sequence joins TRBV19 and TRBJ1-2, with 8 bases identical to TRBD1. V gave up 5 bases and J gave up 5 bases; unmatched junction bases: 7. Per the germline V gene, CDR1 is LNHDA and CDR2 is SQIVND (reference sequence). This CDR3 has 14 amino acids. CDR3 nucleotides: TGTGCCAGTAGTGTGGACAGGGAACTATATGGCTACACCTTC. Amino acid sequence: CASSVDRELYGYTF. The complete variable domain, with remaining parts taken from reference TRBV19 and TRBJ1-2, reads DGGITQSPKYLFRKEGQNVTLSCEQNLNHDAMYWYRQDPGQGLRLIYYSQIVNDFQKGDIAEGYSVSREKKESFPLTVTSAQKNPTAFYLCASSVDRELYGYTFGSGTRLTVV.

The chain links TRBV6-6 to TRBJ1-5; maybe TRBD1 (6 bases). The germline V gene encodes CDR1 MNHNY and CDR2 SVGAGI (reference sequence). V lost 2 bases and J lost 0, with 11 bases in between. The CDR3 is made up of 16 amino acids. For the CDR3, the DNA is TGTGCCAGCAGTTACGGGGGCAGATATAGCAATCAGCCCCAGCATTTT. Translation gives CASSYGGRYSNQPQHF.

The rearrangement joins TRBV19 to TRBJ2-1; TRBD2 aligns across 13 bases. This CDR3 has 16 residues. Trimming took 1 base from V and 15 from J; bases not matched to a gene: 12. Germline V gives CDR1 LNHDA, CDR2 SQIVND (reference sequence). CDR3 sequence: CASSIGPGLAGRGRFF. The CDR3 DNA follows: TGTGCCAGTAGTATAGGGCCGGGACTAGCGGGGCGGGGACGGTTCTTC.

This chain joins TRBV4-1 and TRBJ2-1, with D perhaps TRBD2 (5 bases). Per the germline V gene, CDR1 is MGHRA and CDR2 is YSYEKL. This CDR3 contains 16 residues. Trimming cost V 1 base and J 0 bases, with 10 bases left between them. CDR3 sequence: CASSQGPGFSYNEQFF. The CDR3 DNA is TGCGCCAGCAGCCAAGGGCCGGGATTCTCCTACAATGAGCAGTTCTTC.

CDR3 sequence (DNA): TGTGCCAGTAGTATAGGGCGGGCAGGGGGCCATGAAGAAAAACTGTTTTTT. Its translation: CASSIGRAGGHEEKLFF. This chain connects TRBV19 to TRBJ1-4, with 8 bases lining up with TRBD1. The CDR3 runs to 17 residues. CDR1 is LNHDA, CDR2 SQIVND, per germline (reference sequence). V lost 1 base to trimming and J lost 8 bases; unmatched junction nucleotides: 12.

This clone appeared a few times. The chain carries TRBV6-4 and TRBJ2-1, with a weak D call TRBD1 (7 bases). The CDR3 covers 15 residues. The ends were cut back, 4 bases at V and 5 bases at J, with 15 bases in the middle. Germline V gene sequence: CDR1 MRHNA, CDR2 SNTAGT. In DNA, the CDR3 is TGTGCCAGCAGTGCAGAGTCAGGGGGGCACAATGAGCAGTTCTTC. Amino acid sequence: CASSAESGGHNEQFF.

The genes are TRBV30 and TRBJ2-7; TRBD1 agrees at 7 bases. With 5 bases clipped from V and 0 bases from J, the junction kept 7 bases outside the gene matches. CDR3 length equals 14 residues. Germline-derived CDR1 and CDR2 are GTSNPN and SVGIG (reference sequence). CDR3 amino acids: CAWGPGQSSYEQYF. Here the CDR3 DNA reads TGTGCCTGGGGTCCGGGACAGAGCTCCTACGAGCAGTACTTC. The variable domain in full, completed from reference TRBV30 and TRBJ2-7, reads SQTIHQWPATLVQPVGSPLSLECTVEGTSNPNLYWYRQAAGRGLQLLFYSVGIGQISSEVPQNLSASRPQDRQFILSSKKLLLSDSGFYLCAWGPGQSSYEQYFGPGTRLTVT.

This chain connects TRBV2 to TRBJ1-4; possible D gene TRBD1, 5 bases. V was pared by 6 bases and J by 10 bases, with 18 bases between. Germline CDR1 is SNHLY and CDR2 is FYNNEI. The CDR3 has 14 amino acids. In nucleotides, the CDR3 is TGTGCCAGCAGCCCTACAGGTACCATTGGAAAACTGTTTTTT. It codes for CASSPTGTIGKLFF.

The chain combines TRBV29-1 with TRBJ2-5; TRBD1 matches 10 bases. J was trimmed by 4 bases and V by 4 bases; bases with no gene match: 3. The CDR3 runs 13 residues. CDR1 and CDR2 from the germline V gene are SQVTM and ANQGSEA. DNA for the CDR3: TGCAGCGTTGGGGGACAGGGGACAGAGACCCAGTACTTC. Protein: CSVGGQGTETQYF.

This clone was detected once. The chain has TRBV11-3 and TRBJ2-7; TRBD2 might be the D (6 bases). Trimming took 5 bases from V and 3 from J, leaving 17 bases between them. The CDR3 is made up of 15 amino acids. CDR1 SGHNT and CDR2 YENEEA come from the germline V gene. CDR3 coding DNA: TGTGCCAGCAGCCCAGCCCCGGGACTTCTCTACGAGCAGTACTTC. Its protein product is CASSPAPGLLYEQYF.

The rearrangement uses TRBV25-1 and TRBJ2-5; 8 nucleotides align to TRBD2. The CDR3 is made up of 14 amino acids. Germline V CDR1 and CDR2: MGHDK, SYGVNS. The V and J ends lost 4 bases and 1 base, in that order; junction bases with no gene match: 2. CDR3: CASSGGTSQETQYF. CDR3 nucleotide sequence: TGTGCCAGCAGTGGAGGGACTAGCCAAGAGACCCAGTACTTC.

V usage is TRBV15 and J usage is TRBJ2-5; 7 bases map to TRBD2. V gave up 3 bases and J gave up 2 bases; unmatched junction bases: 12. The CDR3 length is 17 residues. The V gene's germline CDR1 is LNHNV and CDR2 YYDKDF (reference sequence). CDR3 sequence (DNA): TGTGCCACCAGCAGCCCCTCCGGGGAGGGGAGGCAAGAGACCCAGTACTTC. This gives the protein CATSSPSGEGRQETQYF.

V gene TRBV30 combines with J gene TRBJ1-3; TRBD1 is a possible D gene (6 bases). V gave up 2 bases and J gave up 0 bases, with 11 bases separating them. The length of the CDR3 is 15 residues. Germline V gives CDR1 GTSNPN, CDR2 SVGIG (reference sequence). The CDR3 DNA reads TGTGCCTGGAGTAGAGGACAGAGCTCTGGAAACACCATATATTTT. This codes for CAWSRGQSSGNTIYF.

This chain links TRBV29-1 with TRBJ2-1, with 13 bases that match TRBD2. CDR3 length equals 17 residues. The V and J ends lost 4 bases and 4 bases, in that order; junction bases with no gene match: 10. Germline V gene data show CDR1 as SQVTM and CDR2 as ANQGSEA. CDR3 sequence reads: CSVGPITSGGAYNEQFF. DNA for the CDR3: TGCAGCGTTGGCCCGATTACTAGCGGGGGGGCTTACAATGAGCAGTTCTTC.

V gene TRBV7-2 combines with J gene TRBJ2-5; TRBD2 is a possible D gene (6 bases). The CDR3 covers 15 residues. CDR1 is SGHTA and CDR2 is FQGNSA in the germline V gene. V lost 6 bases and J 6 bases, leaving 20 bases between the germline ends. For the CDR3, the DNA is TGTGCCAGCAGGACCCCGGGGGTTTTGGTAAAGACCCAGTACTTC. This encodes CASRTPGVLVKTQYF.

A note on this clone: The same CDR3 can be traced to other DNA sequences in this sample. J is TRBJ2-3 and V is TRBV5-4; D gene unclear. The germline V gene has CDR1 SGHNT and CDR2 YYREEE (reference sequence). Trimming removed 0 bases from V and 0 bases from J, with 5 bases in between. The CDR3 covers 14 residues. In DNA, the CDR3 is TGTGCCAGCAGCTTGGCCGGGAGCACAGATACGCAGTATTTT. Translated, it gives CASSLAGSTDTQYF.

The chain carries TRBV6-1 and TRBJ1-2; 7 bases are a match to TRBD1. This CDR3 spans 14 amino acids. Germline V gives CDR1 MNHNS, CDR2 SASEGT. Trimming removed 6 bases from V and 1 base from J; junction bases left unmatched: 5. As DNA, the CDR3 is TGTGCCAGCAGCCAAGGGGGCAGTAACTATGGCTACACCTTC. This codes for CASSQGGSNYGYTF.

This clone was found once. The V gene is TRBV7-2, the J gene TRBJ1-2; weak D call: TRBD1 (5 bases). Trimming took 4 bases from V and 8 from J, leaving 20 bases between them. Per germline, CDR1 SGHTA and CDR2 FQGNSA. CDR3 length: 15 residues. CDR3 sequence reads: CASSSYGGPQEGYTF. DNA of the CDR3: TGTGCCAGCAGCTCATACGGGGGACCTCAGGAGGGCTACACCTTC.